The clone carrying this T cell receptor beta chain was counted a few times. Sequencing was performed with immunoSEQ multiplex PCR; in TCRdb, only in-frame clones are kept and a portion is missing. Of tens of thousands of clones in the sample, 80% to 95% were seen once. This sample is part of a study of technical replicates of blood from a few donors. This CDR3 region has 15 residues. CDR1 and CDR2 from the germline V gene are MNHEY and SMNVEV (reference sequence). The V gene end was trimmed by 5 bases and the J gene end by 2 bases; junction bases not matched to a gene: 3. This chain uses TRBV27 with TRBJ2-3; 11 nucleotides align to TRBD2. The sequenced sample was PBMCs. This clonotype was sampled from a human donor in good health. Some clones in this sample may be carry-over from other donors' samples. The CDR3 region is CASSTSGGPTDTQYF. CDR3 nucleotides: TGTGCCAGCAGTACTAGCGGGGGCCCCACAGATACGCAGTATTTT.